This is a list of T cell receptor beta chains from one sample in a study of blood T cell repertoires in COVID-19. TCRdb's copy holds only in-frame clones and misses some; the assay was immunoSEQ multiplex PCR. The data hold over 200,000 clones, with about 90% observed a single time. The sequencing input was PBMCs or T cells enriched from blood (not recorded which). All receptors come from a human donor in a cohort exposed to, infected with or recovered from COVID-19 (not recorded which). The donor label of this sample is uncertain. Both conserved end residues are part of each CDR3. Each record gives: CDR3 length, clone size, J gene, D gene, V gene, CDR3 protein, CDR3 DNA. A D gene is named only where the DNA matches it firmly. Rows may omit the clone size; those that give it use once, few, many or a size class.

>13|.|TRBJ1-1|.|TRBV12-3/TRBV12-4
CASSLGQGTEAFF
TGTGCCAGCAGTTTGGGACAAGGAACTGAAGCTTTCTTT
>15|.|TRBJ2-7|.|TRBV7-2
CASSLNLDSSYEQYF
TGTGCCAGCAGCCTCAACCTGGACTCGTCCTACGAGCAGTACTTC
>15|.|TRBJ1-1|.|TRBV7-9
CASSLVQRMNTEAFF
TGTGCCAGCAGCTTAGTACAGAGAATGAACACTGAAGCTTTCTTT
>13|.|TRBJ2-2|.|TRBV7-2
CASSLIRTGELFF
TGTGCCAGCAGCTTAATTAGAACCGGGGAGCTGTTTTTT
>16|.|TRBJ2-1|TRBD2|TRBV27
CASSFLSSGLSNEQFF
TGTGCCAGCAGTTTTCTATCTAGCGGCCTAAGTAATGAGCAGTTCTTC
>17|.|TRBJ1-2|.|TRBV4-1
CASSQEESVGGLYGYTF
TGCGCCAGCAGCCAAGAAGAGTCAGTGGGCGGACTTTATGGCTACACCTTC
>15|once|TRBJ1-2|TRBD1|TRBV24-1
CATSDPGTGDSGYTF
TGTGCCACCAGTGACCCCGGGACAGGGGATAGCGGCTACACCTTC
>16|.|TRBJ1-2|TRBD1|TRBV5-5
CASSLARGTGDYGYTF
TGTGCCAGCAGCTTGGCGCGGGGGACAGGGGACTATGGCTACACCTTC
>16|.|TRBJ1-2|.|TRBV11-2
CASSFSVVGGGGGYTF
TGTGCCAGCAGCTTCTCCGTTGTAGGGGGGGGCGGTGGCTACACCTTC
>14|.|TRBJ1-4|TRBD1|TRBV2
CASSYRGRDEKLFF
TGTGCCAGCAGTTACAGGGGGAGAGATGAAAAACTGTTTTTT
>17|.|TRBJ2-1|.|TRBV11-2
CASSTALHGQTYNEQFF
TGTGCCAGCAGCACAGCCCTCCATGGCCAGACCTACAATGAGCAGTTCTTC
>14|.|TRBJ1-2|.|TRBV25-1
CASSEPRVPYGYTF
TGTGCCAGCAGTGAACCCAGGGTTCCCTATGGCTACACCTTC
>13|.|TRBJ2-7|.|TRBV4-1
CASSLQGTYEQYF
TGCGCCAGCAGCCTACAGGGTACCTACGAGCAGTACTTC
>12|few|TRBJ2-2|.|TRBV6-1
CATWGQAGELFF
TGTGCCACTTGGGGCCAGGCCGGGGAGCTGTTTTTT
>15|.|TRBJ1-6|.|TRBV5-1
CASSLSGQSRSPLHF
TGCGCCAGCAGCCTCTCGGGACAATCAAGGTCACCCCTCCACTTT
>14|few|TRBJ2-5|.|TRBV2
CASRGAQRQETQYF
TGTGCCAGCAGGGGGGCCCAGCGTCAAGAGACCCAGTACTTC
>14|.|TRBJ1-1|.|TRBV5-4
CASSKQLEDTEAFF
TGTGCCAGCAGCAAGCAATTAGAGGACACTGAAGCTTTCTTT
>13|.|TRBJ1-1|.|TRBV19
CASSRRANTEAFF
TGTGCCAGTAGTCGCAGGGCGAACACTGAAGCTTTCTTT
>13|.|TRBJ1-4|.|TRBV30
CACEEAADEKLFF
TGTGCCTGTGAGGAGGCAGCTGATGAAAAACTGTTTTTT
>18|.|TRBJ2-3|.|TRBV21-1
CASSKGTLGGGGTDTQYF
TGTGCCAGCAGCAAGGGGACTCTCGGTGGGGGAGGCACAGATACGCAGTATTTT
>17|.|TRBJ2-1|TRBD2|TRBV9
CASSAYSGGLIGDEQFF
TGTGCCAGCAGCGCCTATAGCGGGGGGCTCATTGGGGATGAGCAGTTCTTC
>14|once|TRBJ1-3|.|TRBV7-3
CASSLGGSGNTIYF
TGTGCCAGCAGCTTAGGGGGGTCTGGAAACACCATATATTTT